A single sample is the source of the 4 T cell receptor beta chains below, sequenced in a study of blood T cells in healthy people across ages. Next came a second PCR, run for about 7 to 11 cycles, which used a sample-barcoded 5' primer along with a J-beta primer mix. TCRdb called the 5' RACE reads again in MiXCR, with one record for every CDR3 protein. Of some 1.6 million distinct CDR3 sequences listed, about 35% are singletons. Sequences were obtained from blood. Receptors were obtained from a woman aged 25 to 39 in good health.

CDR3 nucleotide sequence: TGTGCCAGCAGCTTGTCCGAGGGCTACCAAGAGACCCAGTACTTC. Amino acid sequence: CASSLSEGYQETQYF. The rearrangement joins TRBV5-6 to TRBJ2-5; possible D gene TRBD2, 5 bases. Germline V lookup: CDR1 SGHDT, CDR2 YYEEEE. The V and J ends lost 1 base and 0 bases respectively, with 10 bases between them. This CDR3 contains 15 residues.

This clonotype was counted ten times or more. This rearrangement joins TRBV11-2 to TRBJ1-1, with D maybe TRBD1 (6 bases). The CDR3 contains 14 residues. The germline V gene has CDR1 SGHAT and CDR2 FQNNGV. The V gene lost 3 bases and the J gene lost 4 bases, with 12 bases spanning the gap. The CDR3 nucleotides read TGTGCCAGCAGCTTGGACAGATTCTTCACTGAAGCTTTCTTT. This codes for CASSLDRFFTEAFF.

In regard to this clonotype: A junction end diverges from the germline sequence, so it may reflect a read error. The CDR3 is CASSGAGGLSDYGHTF. In nucleotides, the CDR3 is TGTGCCAGCAGCGGCGCGGGGGGTTTGAGCGACTATGGCCACACCTTC. The chain combines TRBV7-9 with TRBJ1-2; a possible D gene is TRBD1 (5 bases). This CDR3 comprises 16 residues. The germline CDR1 and CDR2 sequences are SEHNR and FQNEAQ (reference sequence).

The V and J genes are TRBV14 and TRBJ2-1; possible D gene TRBD1, 5 bases. Trimming pared 1 base from V and 4 bases from J, leaving 14 bases between. The CDR3 is made up of 16 amino acids. Germline CDR1 SGHDN, CDR2 FVKESK. CDR3 sequence reads: CASSQALGLRYNEQFF. The CDR3 DNA sequence: TGTGCCAGCAGCCAAGCGTTGGGGCTCCGGTACAATGAGCAGTTCTTC.